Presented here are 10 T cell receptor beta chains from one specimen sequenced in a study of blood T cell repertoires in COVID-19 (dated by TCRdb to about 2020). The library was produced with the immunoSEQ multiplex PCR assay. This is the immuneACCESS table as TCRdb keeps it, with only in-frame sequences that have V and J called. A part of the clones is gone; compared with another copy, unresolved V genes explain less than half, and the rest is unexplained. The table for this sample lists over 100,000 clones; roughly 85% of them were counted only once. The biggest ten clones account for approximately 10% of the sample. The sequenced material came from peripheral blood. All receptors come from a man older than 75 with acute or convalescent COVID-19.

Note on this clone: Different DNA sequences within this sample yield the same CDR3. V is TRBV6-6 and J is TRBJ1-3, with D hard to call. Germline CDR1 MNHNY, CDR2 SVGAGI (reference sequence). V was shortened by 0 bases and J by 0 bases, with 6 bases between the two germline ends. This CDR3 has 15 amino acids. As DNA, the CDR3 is TGTGCCAGCAGTTACTCAGGGAGCTCTGGAAACACCATATATTTT. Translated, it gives CASSYSGSSGNTIYF.

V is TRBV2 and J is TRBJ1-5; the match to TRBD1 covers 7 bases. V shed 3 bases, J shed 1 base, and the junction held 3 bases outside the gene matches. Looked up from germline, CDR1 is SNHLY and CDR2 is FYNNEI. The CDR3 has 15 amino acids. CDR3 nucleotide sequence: TGTGCCAGCAGTGAGAACAGGGGAAGCAATCAGCCCCAGCATTTT. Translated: CASSENRGSNQPQHF.

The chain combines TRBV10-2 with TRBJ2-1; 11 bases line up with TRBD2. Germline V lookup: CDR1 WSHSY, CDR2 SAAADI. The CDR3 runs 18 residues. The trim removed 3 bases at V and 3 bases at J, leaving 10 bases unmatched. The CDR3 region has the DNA TGCGCCAGCAGTGATATCGGTAGCGGGGGGGGGTACTACAATGAGCAGTTCTTC. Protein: CASSDIGSGGGYYNEQFF.

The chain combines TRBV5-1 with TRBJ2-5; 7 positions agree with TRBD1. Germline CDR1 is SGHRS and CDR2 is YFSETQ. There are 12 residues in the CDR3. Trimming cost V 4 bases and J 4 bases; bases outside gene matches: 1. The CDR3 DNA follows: TGCGCCAGCAGCAGACAGGGAGAGACCCAGTACTTC. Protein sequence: CASSRQGETQYF. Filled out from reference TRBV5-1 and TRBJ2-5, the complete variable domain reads KAGVTQTPRYLIKTRGQQVTLSCSPISGHRSVSWYQQTPGQGLQFLFEYFSETQRNKGNFPGRFSGRQFSNSRSEMNVSTLELGDSALYLCASSRQGETQYFGPGTRLLVL.

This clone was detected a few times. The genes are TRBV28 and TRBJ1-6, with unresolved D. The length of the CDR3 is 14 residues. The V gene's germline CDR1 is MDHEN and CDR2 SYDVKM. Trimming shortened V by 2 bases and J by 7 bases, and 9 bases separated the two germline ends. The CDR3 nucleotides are TGTGCCAGCAGTTTAGGTCGGAGCAATTCACCCCTCCACTTT. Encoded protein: CASSLGRSNSPLHF.

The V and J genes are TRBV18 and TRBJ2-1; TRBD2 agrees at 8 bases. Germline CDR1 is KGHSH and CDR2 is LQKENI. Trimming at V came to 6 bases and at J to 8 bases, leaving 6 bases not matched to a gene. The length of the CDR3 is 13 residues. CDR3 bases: TGTGCCAGCTCCCCTAGCGGGTTCTATGAGCAGTTCTTC. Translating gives CASSPSGFYEQFF.

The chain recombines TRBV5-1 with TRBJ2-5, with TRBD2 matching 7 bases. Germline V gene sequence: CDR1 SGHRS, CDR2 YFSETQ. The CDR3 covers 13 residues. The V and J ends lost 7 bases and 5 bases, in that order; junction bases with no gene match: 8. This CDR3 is CASDPGGGETQYF. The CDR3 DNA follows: TGCGCCAGCGACCCGGGGGGTGGGGAGACCCAGTACTTC.

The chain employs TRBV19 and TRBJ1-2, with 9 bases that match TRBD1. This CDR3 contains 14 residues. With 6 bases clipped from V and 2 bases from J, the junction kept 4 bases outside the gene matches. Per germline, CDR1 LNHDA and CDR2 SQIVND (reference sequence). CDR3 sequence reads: CASRRTGENYGYTF. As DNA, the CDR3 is TGTGCCAGTAGGAGGACAGGGGAAAACTATGGCTACACCTTC.

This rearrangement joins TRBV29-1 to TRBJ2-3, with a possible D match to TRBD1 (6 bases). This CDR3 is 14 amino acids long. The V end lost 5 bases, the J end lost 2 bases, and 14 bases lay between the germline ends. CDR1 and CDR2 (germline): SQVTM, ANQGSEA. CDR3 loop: CSVFYGTNTDTQYF. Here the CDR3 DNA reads TGCAGCGTTTTTTACGGGACAAACACAGATACGCAGTATTTT.

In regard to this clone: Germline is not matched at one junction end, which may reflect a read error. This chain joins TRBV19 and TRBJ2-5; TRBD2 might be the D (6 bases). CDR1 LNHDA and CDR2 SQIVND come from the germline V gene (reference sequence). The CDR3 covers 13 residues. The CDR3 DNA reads TGTGCCAGTAGTAGGGACTGGGAAGAGGCCCAGTACTTC. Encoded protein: CASSRDWEEAQYF. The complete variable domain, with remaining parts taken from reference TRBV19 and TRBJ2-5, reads DGGITQSPKYLFRKEGQNVTLSCEQNLNHDAMYWYRQDPGQGLRLIYYSQIVNDFQKGDIAEGYSVSREKKESFPLTVTSAQKNPTAFYLCASSRDWEEAQYFGPGTRLLVL.